This T cell receptor beta chain was profiled in a study of Graves' ophthalmopathy and Graves' hyperthyroidism. Additional autoimmune diseases, uncontrolled infections, pregnancy or lactation disqualified patients. Relative to its sample, this clonotype is medium-sized. TCR beta CDR3 regions were amplified from RNA transcripts. The first round was an RT-PCR with HTBI primers, and the second round was a multiplex PCR. In TCRdb, the multiplex PCR reads were re-called with MiXCR into one record per CDR3 protein. This table holds tens of thousands of distinct CDR3 sequences, approximately 50% found once. Sequences were obtained from peripheral blood. The clonotype was recovered from an adult woman with Graves' ophthalmopathy.

In DNA form, the CDR3 reads TGCAGCGTTGAACGGACTAGCGGGAGGGGCGAGCAGTACTTC. Protein product: CSVERTSGRGEQYF. The V and J genes are TRBV29-1 and TRBJ2-7; 15 bases align to TRBD2. The V segment lost 2 bases and the J segment 6 bases; nucleotides outside the gene matches: 2. Germline V gene sequence: CDR1 SQVTM, CDR2 ANQGSEA. This CDR3 is built from 14 residues.